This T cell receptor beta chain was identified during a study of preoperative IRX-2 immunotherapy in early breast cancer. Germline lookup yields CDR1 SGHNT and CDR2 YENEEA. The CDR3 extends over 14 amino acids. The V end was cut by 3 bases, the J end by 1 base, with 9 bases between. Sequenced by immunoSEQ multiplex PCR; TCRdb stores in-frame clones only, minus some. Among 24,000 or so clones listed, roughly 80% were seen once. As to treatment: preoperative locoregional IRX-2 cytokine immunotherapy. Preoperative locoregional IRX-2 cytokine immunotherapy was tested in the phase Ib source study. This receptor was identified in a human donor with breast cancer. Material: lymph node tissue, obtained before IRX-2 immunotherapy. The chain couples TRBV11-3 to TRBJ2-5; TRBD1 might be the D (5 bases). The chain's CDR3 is CASSLDKIQETQYF. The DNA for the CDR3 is TGTGCCAGCAGCTTGGACAAGATCCAAGAGACCCAGTACTTC.